The 13 T cell receptor beta chains listed next were all sequenced from one sample in a study of T-cell reconstitution after alpha-beta-depleted transplantation in children. Researchers prepared the TCRbeta library using unique molecular identifiers, the study reports. TCRdb recomputed calls from the PCR reads with MiXCR, one row per CDR3 protein. The data show 640,000 or so distinct CDR3 sequences, 15% to 20% seen once. Sequencing used PBMCs from the stem cell graft donor, obtained from the stem cell graft. The receptors were sampled from a human donor who donated a stem cell graft to a child with acute myeloid leukemia.

There are a few counts of this clonotype. The gene calls are TRBV7-2 and TRBJ2-3; 10 bases fit TRBD2. CDR1 is SGHTA and CDR2 is FQGNSA in the germline V gene. V shed 6 bases and J 2 bases; nucleotides not matched to a gene: 5. This CDR3 is 15 amino acids long. CDR3 DNA: TGTGCCAGCAGTTACGGACTAGCGGTCACAGATACGCAGTATTTT. Translation gives CASSYGLAVTDTQYF.

This clonotype was detected only a few times. V usage is TRBV27 and J usage is TRBJ2-5; 11 bases map to TRBD2. This CDR3 is 16 amino acids long. Germline values: CDR1 MNHEY, CDR2 SMNVEV (reference sequence). J was trimmed by 1 base and V by 6 bases; bases with no gene match: 7. The CDR3 nucleotides are TGTGCCAGCAGCCCTCAGACTAGCGGGGCCCAAGAGACCCAGTACTTC. This translates into CASSPQTSGAQETQYF.

This clonotype was seen a few times. The CDR3 DNA reads TGCGCCAGCAGCTCCACTACTAGCGGGGGTGAATCTGTTCCCTACAATGAGCAGTTCTTC. Amino acids: CASSSTTSGGESVPYNEQFF. The rearrangement links TRBV5-1 to TRBJ2-1; 11 bases match TRBD2. V lost 3 bases, J lost 2 bases, and 16 bases stayed unmatched. CDR3 size: 20 residues. Looked up from germline, CDR1 is SGHRS and CDR2 is YFSETQ.

This clonotype was detected only a few times. The J gene is TRBJ2-2, the V gene TRBV4-3, with 8 bases lining up with TRBD2. V gave up 5 bases and J gave up 6 bases; unmatched junction bases: 11. The CDR3 spans 16 residues. Germline V gene data show CDR1 as LGHNA and CDR2 as YSLEER. This chain's CDR3 is CASSTRTSPVAGELFF. CDR3 nucleotide sequence: TGCGCCAGCAGCACCAGGACTAGCCCCGTGGCCGGGGAGCTGTTTTTT.

In nucleotides, the CDR3 is TGCGCCAGCAGCCAAGAAGAATGGGGGGTAGCAGGGGGGAGCTCCTACGAGCAGTACTTC. This encodes CASSQEEWGVAGGSSYEQYF. This sequence joins TRBV4-3 and TRBJ2-7; weak D call: TRBD1 (7 bases). Germline CDR1 LGHNA, CDR2 YSLEER. The CDR3 spans 20 residues. Deletions cut 0 bases from V and 0 bases from J, with 24 bases between.

This clonotype came up once. This may be a read error: a much more frequent sequence differs by one nucleotide. The V gene is TRBV18, the J gene TRBJ2-5; no clear D. CDR1 and CDR2 from the germline V gene are KGHSH and LQKENI. The CDR3 is 12 amino acids. CDR3 amino acids: CASTPTGETQYF. The CDR3 nucleotides read TGTGCCAGCACACCCACGGGAGAGACCCAGTACTTC.

The chain links TRBV7-9 to TRBJ2-2, with D perhaps matching TRBD1 (6 bases). Germline CDR1 reads SEHNR; CDR2 reads FQNEAQ (reference sequence). The length of the CDR3 is 14 residues. The V end was cut by 5 bases, the J end by 6 bases, with 13 bases between. Written as DNA, the CDR3 is TGTGCCAGCAGCGATAGGGGGAAAGCCGGGGAGCTGTTTTTT. As protein: CASSDRGKAGELFF.

The chain has TRBV4-1 and TRBJ2-6; D is uncertain. Germline lookup yields CDR1 MGHRA and CDR2 YSYEKL. CDR3 length: 21 residues. The V and J ends lost 5 bases and 1 base respectively, with 27 bases between them. The DNA for the CDR3 is TGCGCCAGCAGCAGCCTTTTGGGTTATGCTAGAGGTTTATCTGGGGCCAACGTCCTGACTTTC. It translates to CASSSLLGYARGLSGANVLTF.

This clonotype was seen only a few times. The chain employs TRBV7-9 and TRBJ1-5, with 10 bases fitting TRBD1. The ends lost 5 bases at V and 5 bases at J; junction bases unmatched: 0. The CDR3 has 13 residues. CDR1 and CDR2 (germline): SEHNR, FQNEAQ (reference sequence). CDR3 loop: CASSDRGHQPQHF. CDR3 DNA sequence: TGTGCCAGCAGCGACAGGGGGCATCAGCCCCAGCATTTT. Supplemented by reference TRBV7-9 and TRBJ1-5, the full variable domain reads DTGVSQNPRHKITKRGQNVTFRCDPISEHNRLYWYRQTLGQGPEFLTYFQNEAQLEKSRLLSDRFSAERPKGSFSTLEIQRTEQGDSAMYLCASSDRGHQPQHFGDGTRLSIL.

This clonotype appeared many times. The junction departs from germline at one end; a sequencing error may be responsible. The chain has TRBV20-1 and TRBJ2-7, with D perhaps matching TRBD1 (6 bases). This CDR3 comprises 14 residues. Looked up from germline, CDR1 is DFQATT and CDR2 is SNEGSKA (reference sequence). The DNA for the CDR3 is TGCAGTGTTAGATCCTCACAGGGTTTATACGAGCAGTACTTC. Its protein product is CSVRSSQGLYEQYF.

There are many counts of this clonotype. The chain employs TRBV5-1 and TRBJ2-1, with 11 nucleotides matching TRBD2. The germline V gene encodes CDR1 SGHRS and CDR2 YFSETQ. The CDR3 is made up of 16 amino acids. The junction had 4 bases not matched to a gene; V was cut back by 2 bases and J by 3 bases. CDR3 in DNA: TGCGCCAGCAGCTTAACTAGCGGGGGCCGCTACAATGAGCAGTTCTTC. It specifies CASSLTSGGRYNEQFF.

This clonotype appeared a few times. The chain couples TRBV20-1 to TRBJ2-2; tentative D call: TRBD1 (5 bases). CDR1 and CDR2 from the germline V gene are DFQATT and SNEGSKA (reference sequence). The CDR3 contains 14 residues. The V gene lost 5 bases and the J gene lost 0 bases, with 10 bases spanning the gap. CDR3 in amino acids: CSAGNRPNTGELFF. In DNA form, the CDR3 reads TGCAGTGCTGGGAACAGGCCGAACACCGGGGAGCTGTTTTTT.

A few counts support this clonotype. V is TRBV20-1 and J is TRBJ2-1; 7 nucleotides match TRBD2. Germline V gives CDR1 DFQATT, CDR2 SNEGSKA (reference sequence). With 0 bases clipped from V and 9 bases from J, the junction kept 8 bases outside the gene matches. The CDR3 extends over 14 amino acids. This CDR3 is CSARDKERGVEQFF. CDR3 bases: TGCAGTGCTAGAGATAAGGAGCGGGGCGTTGAGCAGTTCTTC.